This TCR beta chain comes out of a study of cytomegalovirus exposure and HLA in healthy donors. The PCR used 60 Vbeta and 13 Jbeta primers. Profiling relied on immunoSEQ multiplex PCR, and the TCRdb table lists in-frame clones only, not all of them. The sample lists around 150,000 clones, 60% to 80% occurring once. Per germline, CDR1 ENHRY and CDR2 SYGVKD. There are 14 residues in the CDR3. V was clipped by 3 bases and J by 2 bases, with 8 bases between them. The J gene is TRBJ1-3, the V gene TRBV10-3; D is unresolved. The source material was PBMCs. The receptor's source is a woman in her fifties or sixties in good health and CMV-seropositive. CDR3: CAISDGVTGNTIYF. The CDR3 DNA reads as TGTGCCATCAGTGACGGGGTTACTGGAAACACCATATATTTT.